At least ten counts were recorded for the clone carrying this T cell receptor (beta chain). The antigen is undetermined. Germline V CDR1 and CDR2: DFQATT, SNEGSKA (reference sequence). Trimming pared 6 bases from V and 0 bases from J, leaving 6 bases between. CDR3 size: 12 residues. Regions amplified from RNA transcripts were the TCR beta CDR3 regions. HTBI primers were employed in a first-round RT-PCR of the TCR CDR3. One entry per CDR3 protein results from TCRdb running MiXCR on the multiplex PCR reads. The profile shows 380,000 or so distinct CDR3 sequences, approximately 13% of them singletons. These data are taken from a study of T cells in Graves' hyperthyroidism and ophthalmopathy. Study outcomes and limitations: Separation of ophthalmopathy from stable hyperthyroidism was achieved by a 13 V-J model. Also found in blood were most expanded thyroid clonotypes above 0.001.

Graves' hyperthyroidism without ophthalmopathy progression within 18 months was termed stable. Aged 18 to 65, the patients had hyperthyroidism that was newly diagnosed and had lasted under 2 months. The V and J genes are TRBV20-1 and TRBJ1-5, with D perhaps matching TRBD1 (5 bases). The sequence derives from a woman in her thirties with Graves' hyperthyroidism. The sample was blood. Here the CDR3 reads CSAQGSNQPQHF. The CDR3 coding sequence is TGCAGTGCCCAGGGTAGCAATCAGCCCCAGCATTTT.